One sample yielded the 28 T cell receptor beta chains listed below, sequenced in a study of shared clonotypes between healthy human individuals (dated by TCRdb to about 2020). Libraries were made using the immunoSEQ multiplex PCR assay. The immuneACCESS repertoire file appears here via TCRdb, limited to in-frame rearrangements. These files lack a portion of the clones; in checked studies, under half of the deficit traces to unresolved V genes, and the cause of the others is not known. The sample table lists roughly 1,500,000 clones, around 98.5% of them with a count of one. The ten biggest clones cover around 0.33% of the sample. Sample: naive CD4+ T cells sorted from blood. Taken with the paper, the label for cell subset or site translates to: CD45RA+ positively selected. These receptors were taken from a man aged 30 to 39 in good health.

The V call is TRBV5-1, the J call TRBJ2-2; D gene uncertain. The V and J ends lost 0 bases and 7 bases respectively, with 7 bases between them. The CDR3 extends over 13 amino acids. The germline gives CDR1 SGHRS, CDR2 YFSETQ. CDR3 in amino acids: CASSLAEYGELFF. The CDR3 DNA reads as TGCGCCAGCAGCTTGGCCGAGTACGGGGAGCTGTTTTTT.

To note about this clone: In the same sample, other DNA sequences code for this CDR3. The V gene is TRBV28, the J gene TRBJ2-7; TRBD2 matches 8 bases. CDR3 length equals 14 residues. Unmatched junction bases numbered 1, after V lost 1 base and J lost 2 bases. Germline V gene data show CDR1 as MDHEN and CDR2 as SYDVKM. CDR3 in amino acids: CASSLSGGTYEQYF. CDR3 DNA: TGTGCCAGCAGTTTATCGGGGGGGACCTACGAGCAGTACTTC.

V usage is TRBV19 and J usage is TRBJ1-5, with 9 bases matching TRBD1. The junction had 11 bases not matched to a gene; V was cut back by 5 bases and J by 0 bases. From germline, CDR1 is LNHDA and CDR2 SQIVND (reference sequence). The length of the CDR3 is 18 residues. Here the CDR3 DNA reads TGTGCCAGTAGTGCCGTGGGACAGGGACTCTATAGCAATCAGCCCCAGCATTTT. This translates into CASSAVGQGLYSNQPQHF.

The rearrangement joins TRBV5-1 to TRBJ2-6; 11 bases align to TRBD1. J was trimmed by 1 base and V by 1 base; bases with no gene match: 7. The CDR3 runs 19 residues. The germline gives CDR1 SGHRS, CDR2 YFSETQ. CDR3 region: CASSLFGQGARSGANVLTF. CDR3 nucleotides: TGCGCCAGCAGCTTGTTCGGACAGGGGGCGCGGTCTGGGGCCAACGTCCTGACTTTC.

A note on this clone: Other DNA sequences within the sample encode an identical CDR3. V and J are TRBV30 and TRBJ1-4, with D unresolved. The germline CDR1 and CDR2 sequences are GTSNPN and SVGIG (reference sequence). This CDR3 is 13 amino acids long. Between the trimmed V and J ends, which lost 0 bases and 5 bases, there was a span of 7 bases. Written as DNA, the CDR3 is TGTGCCTGGAGTGTAAGGCGGAATGAAAAACTGTTTTTT. Translated, it gives CAWSVRRNEKLFF.

The chain links TRBV6-1 to TRBJ2-5, with TRBD2 as a possible D gene (6 bases). The CDR3 has 14 residues. Germline V CDR1 and CDR2: MNHNS, SASEGT. Trimming shortened V by 7 bases and J by 1 base, and 13 bases separated the two germline ends. CDR3 amino acids: CASMVGGIQETQYF. The CDR3 DNA follows: TGTGCCAGCATGGTTGGGGGGATCCAAGAGACCCAGTACTTC.

This clone was recorded once. The gene calls are TRBV11-3 and TRBJ2-1; D perhaps matches TRBD1 (6 bases). Per the germline V gene, CDR1 is SGHNT and CDR2 is YENEEA. The CDR3 covers 17 residues. The germline V and J ends were trimmed by 6 bases and 0 bases, with 18 bases remaining between them. The CDR3 is CASRLIGRDNSYNEQFF. The CDR3 DNA reads as TGTGCCAGCAGGCTCATCGGCAGGGACAACTCCTACAATGAGCAGTTCTTC.

The genes are TRBV21-1 and TRBJ2-7; the table names TRBD2, a call not compared with the DNA. TRBV21-1 is shown as a pseudogene. CDR3 length equals 15 residues. The CDR3 nucleotides read TGTGCCAGCCCGCGCGGGAGGTGTATCTCCCACGAGCAGTACTTC. The encoded protein is CASPRGRCISHEQYF.

J is TRBJ1-3 and V is TRBV5-4, with a tentative D call TRBD1 (6 bases). This CDR3 is built from 14 residues. Germline CDR1 and CDR2: SGHNT and YYREEE (reference sequence). Trimming shortened V by 5 bases and J by 0 bases, and 9 bases separated the two germline ends. CDR3 sequence (DNA): TGTGCCAGCAGGGGGGGCGGCTCTGGAAACACCATATATTTT. Translation gives CASRGGGSGNTIYF.

The chain couples TRBV15 to TRBJ2-5, with D perhaps assigned TRBD1 or TRBD2 (5 bases each). The V and J ends lost 4 bases and 5 bases respectively, with 11 bases between them. The CDR3 is made up of 13 amino acids. CDR1 is LNHNV and CDR2 is YYDKDF in the germline V gene (reference sequence). CDR3 amino acids: CATSMNWGETQYF. The CDR3, as DNA: TGTGCCACCAGCATGAACTGGGGGGAGACCCAGTACTTC.

The V and J genes are TRBV19 and TRBJ1-1; TRBD1 matches at 10 bases. The junction had 3 bases not matched to a gene; V was cut back by 5 bases and J by 3 bases. CDR1 LNHDA and CDR2 SQIVND come from the germline V gene (reference sequence). The length of the CDR3 is 14 residues. DNA for the CDR3: TGTGCCAGTAGTCGCGGACAGGGGGACACTGAAGCTTTCTTT. This encodes CASSRGQGDTEAFF.

A single count supports this clone. This chain's CDR3 is CATRHGRGPNQPQHF. CDR3 coding DNA: TGTGCCACCCGACACGGGAGGGGACCTAATCAGCCCCAGCATTTT. J is TRBJ1-5 and V is TRBV6-6; D possibly corresponds to TRBD1 (5 bases). With 10 bases removed from V and 4 bases from J, the gap between germline ends came to 20 bases. The CDR3 is 15 amino acids. Germline values: CDR1 MNHNY, CDR2 SVGAGI (reference sequence).

The CDR3 protein is CASSDRLGANYGYTF. The CDR3, as DNA: TGTGCCAGCAGCGACCGATTGGGGGCTAACTATGGCTACACCTTC. This sequence joins TRBV7-3 and TRBJ1-2; the D gene is possibly TRBD1 (5 bases). Germline V gene data show CDR1 as SGHTA and CDR2 as FQGTGA. There are 15 residues in the CDR3. V was pared by 5 bases and J by 0 bases, with 13 bases between.

The V call is TRBV7-2, the J call TRBJ1-5; D call uncertain. The V end was cut by 4 bases, the J end by 7 bases, with 8 bases between. The CDR3 covers 12 residues. Germline assignment: CDR1 SGHTA and CDR2 FQGNSA. The CDR3 loop reads CASSSPSQPQHF. The CDR3 DNA follows: TGTGCCAGCAGCTCCCCGTCCCAGCCCCAGCATTTT.

The rearrangement joins TRBV27 to TRBJ2-7, with TRBD1 matching 8 bases. The CDR3 length is 13 residues. V gave up 9 bases and J gave up 2 bases; unmatched junction bases: 6. CDR1 is MNHEY, CDR2 SMNVEV, per germline (reference sequence). The CDR3 nucleotides are TGTGCCAGTCCCAGGGGGCCCACCTACGAGCAGTACTTC. This translates into CASPRGPTYEQYF.

The J gene is TRBJ2-7, the V gene TRBV11-2; 10 bases agree with TRBD2. The J segment lost 3 bases and the V segment lost 6 bases, leaving 14 bases of the junction unmatched. The CDR3 is 17 amino acids. The germline V gene encodes CDR1 SGHAT and CDR2 FQNNGV. CDR3 amino acids: CASRARSSGRNYYEQYF. CDR3 sequence (DNA): TGTGCCAGCAGAGCCCGATCTAGCGGGAGAAATTACTACGAGCAGTACTTC.

Remarks on this clone: No DNA is shown, since the ends of the CDR3 on it are uncertain; the CDR3 is the one TCRdb lists. V gene TRBV21-1 combines with J gene TRBJ2-3; the table's D call of TRBD2 was not tested on the DNA. TRBV21-1 is flagged as a pseudogene. Including both end residues, the CDR3 is 13 amino acids long. The CDR3: CARVAGGSDTQYF.

The chain is built from TRBV5-6 and TRBJ2-4; possibly TRBD1 for D (5 bases). CDR1 and CDR2 from the germline V gene are SGHDT and YYEEEE. Trimming removed 1 base at V and 0 bases at J, with 14 bases between. CDR3 length: 17 amino acids. The CDR3 is CASSLYSPGQAKNIQYF. DNA of the CDR3: TGTGCCAGCAGCTTGTACAGCCCAGGGCAAGCCAAAAACATTCAGTACTTC.

The chain recombines TRBV28 with TRBJ2-1, with 13 bases fitting TRBD2. CDR3 length: 14 residues. Per the germline V gene, CDR1 is MDHEN and CDR2 is SYDVKM. The V gene end was trimmed by 8 bases and the J gene end by 10 bases; junction bases not matched to a gene: 8. The CDR3 reads CASETSGRFLEQFF. The CDR3 coding sequence is TGTGCCAGCGAGACTAGCGGGAGGTTCTTGGAGCAGTTCTTC.

A single count supports this clone. This chain joins TRBV6-1 and TRBJ1-5, with a weak D call TRBD1 (6 bases). The ends were cut back, 4 bases at V and 5 bases at J, with 21 bases in the middle. CDR3 length: 17 amino acids. Germline V gene data show CDR1 as MNHNS and CDR2 as SASEGT. DNA for the CDR3: TGTGCCAGCAGTGTCGGGACTCGGGGGGCATTGCATCAGCCCCAGCATTTT. This codes for CASSVGTRGALHQPQHF.

The CDR3 is CASSLGRHLPGTQYF. CDR3 DNA: TGTGCCAGCAGTTTAGGGAGACACTTGCCTGGGACCCAGTACTTC. V is TRBV27 and J is TRBJ2-5, with D perhaps matching TRBD2 (5 bases). Trimming pared 2 bases from V and 7 bases from J, leaving 17 bases between. There are 15 residues in the CDR3. Germline V gene data show CDR1 as MNHEY and CDR2 as SMNVEV (reference sequence).

The CDR3 region has the DNA TGTGCCAGCAGCCTCCTCGTGACCCAGTACTTC. The encoded protein is CASSLLVTQYF. V gene TRBV7-9 combines with J gene TRBJ2-5; no reliable D call. The CDR3 is 11 residues long. Trimming took off 5 bases at V and 7 bases at J, with 8 bases between the two ends. Germline CDR1 and CDR2: SEHNR and FQNEAQ (reference sequence).

V and J are TRBV18 and TRBJ2-1, with 9 bases fitting TRBD2. The CDR3 runs to 14 residues. The J segment lost 8 bases and the V segment lost 1 base, leaving 3 bases of the junction unmatched. Germline V gene lookup returns CDR1 KGHSH and CDR2 LQKENI. CDR3 residues: CASSPQLAGHEQFF. The CDR3 DNA sequence: TGTGCCAGCTCACCACAACTAGCGGGTCATGAGCAGTTCTTC.

The V gene is TRBV18, the J gene TRBJ2-7; D perhaps matches TRBD1 (5 bases). With 1 base removed from V and 9 bases from J, the gap between germline ends came to 16 bases. Per germline, CDR1 KGHSH and CDR2 LQKENI. The length of the CDR3 is 14 residues. Written as DNA, the CDR3 is TGTGCCAGCTCACCACGACAGACCTACGATGGGCAGTACTTC. Protein: CASSPRQTYDGQYF.

This sequence joins TRBV6-5 and TRBJ2-1, with 13 bases identical to TRBD2. J lost 12 bases, V lost 2 bases, and 4 bases had no gene match. The germline V gene encodes CDR1 MNHEY and CDR2 SVGAGI. This CDR3 has 14 amino acids. CDR3 nucleotide sequence: TGTGCCAGCAGTTACCAGGGACTAGCGGGATTGCAGTTCTTC. As protein: CASSYQGLAGLQFF.

V usage is TRBV6-1 and J usage is TRBJ2-2; D not certain. CDR1 is MNHNS, CDR2 SASEGT, per germline. CDR3 size: 14 residues. The germline V and J ends were trimmed by 6 bases and 0 bases, with 8 bases remaining between them. This CDR3 reads CASSSGPNTGELFF. The DNA for the CDR3 is TGTGCCAGCAGCTCCGGACCGAACACCGGGGAGCTGTTTTTT.

This clone is a singleton in its sample. The J gene is TRBJ2-3, the V gene TRBV2; D remains ambiguous. Trimming shortened V by 7 bases and J by 2 bases, and 10 bases separated the two germline ends. Germline lookup yields CDR1 SNHLY and CDR2 FYNNEI. The CDR3 is made up of 13 amino acids. The CDR3 reads CASIRQDTDTQYF. In DNA, the CDR3 is TGTGCCAGCATACGTCAGGACACAGATACGCAGTATTTT.

This clone was seen once. The chain uses TRBV9 and TRBJ2-1; D possibly uses TRBD1 or TRBD2 (5 bases each). V was clipped by 0 bases and J by 0 bases, with 10 bases between them. The CDR3 runs to 16 residues. Germline CDR1 SGDLS, CDR2 YYNGEE. This CDR3 reads CASSVVGTLSYNEQFF. The CDR3 bases are TGTGCCAGCAGCGTAGTAGGGACCCTCTCCTACAATGAGCAGTTCTTC.